The 25 T cell receptor beta chains in this list originate from one sample, sequenced in a study of regulatory T cells in long-lasting Graves disease. Researchers made TCR beta libraries by using iRepertoire HTBI primers and running Arm-PCR on CDR3 regions. TCRdb ran MiXCR on the multiplex PCR reads and lists one entry per CDR3 protein. The sample includes some 220,000 distinct CDR3 sequences, around 19% seen only once; the top ten take roughly 10%. Time point here: newly diagnosed GD, antithyroid drugs for less than 3 months. Following extraction of RNA from PBMCs, that RNA was used to make the TCR library. This sample also appeared in a second study, on T cells in Graves' hyperthyroidism and ophthalmopathy.

The sequencing used peripheral blood mononuclear cells (PBMCs), collected at new diagnosis, from a patient treated with antithyroid drugs. The source of these receptors is a woman aged 25-40 years with Graves disease.

This clonotype was counted many times. The chain links TRBV12-3 or TRBV12-4 to TRBJ1-3; no firm D call. The CDR3 spans 13 residues. Trimming took 3 bases from V and 4 from J, leaving 7 bases between them. The CDR3 here is CASSFSGGNTIYF. The CDR3 DNA reads TGTGCCAGCAGTTTCTCGGGCGGAAACACCATATATTTT.

The table lists this clonotype with many counts. The chain is built from TRBV6-5 and TRBJ2-7; possibly TRBD2 for D (5 bases). CDR3 length equals 18 residues. The V end lost 0 bases, the J end lost 3 bases, and 21 bases lay between the germline ends. The V gene's germline CDR1 is MNHEY and CDR2 SVGAGI. CDR3 sequence reads: CASSYSGLDGGSIYEQYF. Here the CDR3 DNA reads TGTGCCAGCAGTTACTCGGGATTAGACGGCGGGTCAATCTACGAGCAGTACTTC.

J is TRBJ2-7 and V is TRBV28; 7 bases align to TRBD1. Germline V gene data show CDR1 as MDHEN and CDR2 as SYDVKM. With 5 bases clipped from V and 3 bases from J, the junction kept 7 bases outside the gene matches. The CDR3 is 14 residues long. CDR3 sequence: CASSDRVRYYEQYF. CDR3 in DNA: TGTGCCAGCAGTGACAGGGTACGCTACTACGAGCAGTACTTC.

This clonotype was seen more than once but under ten times. This chain connects TRBV29-1 to TRBJ2-7, with 9 nucleotides matching TRBD1. V lost 6 bases and J lost 2; bases outside the gene matches: 5. The CDR3 has 13 residues. The germline CDR1 and CDR2 sequences are SQVTM and ANQGSEA. The CDR3 DNA reads as TGCAGCGTACGGACAGGGGCCCCCTACGAGCAGTACTTC. It encodes CSVRTGAPYEQYF.

This clonotype was found many times. The chain carries TRBV2 and TRBJ2-7; D not certain. This CDR3 is 12 amino acids long. Trimming removed 5 bases at V and 3 bases at J, with 8 bases between. Germline V gives CDR1 SNHLY, CDR2 FYNNEI. In DNA form, the CDR3 reads TGTGCCAGCAGTCCAGTCGGCTACGAGCAGTACTTC. Translating it yields CASSPVGYEQYF.

The table lists this clonotype with many counts. V is TRBV7-6 and J is TRBJ2-3; perhaps TRBD2 as D (6 bases). V lost 1 base to trimming and J lost 8 bases, with 10 bases between them. The CDR3 sequence is 13 residues long. In germline, CDR1 is SGHVS, CDR2 FNYEAQ. The CDR3 here is CASSLEGLFTQYF. The CDR3 DNA follows: TGTGCCAGCAGCTTAGAAGGACTATTTACGCAGTATTTT.

This clonotype was detected only a few times. This chain joins TRBV13 and TRBJ2-7; D is undetermined. The V end was cut by 2 bases, the J end by 3 bases, with 14 bases between. Germline V CDR1 and CDR2: PRHDT, FYEKMQ (reference sequence). The CDR3 is 15 amino acids. The DNA of the CDR3 is TGTGCCAGCAGCTTACTGCGCAAGGATCTCTACGAGCAGTACTTC. Translated, it gives CASSLLRKDLYEQYF. The full variable domain, in which reference TRBV13 and TRBJ2-7 provide the parts outside the CDR3, is AAGVIQSPRHLIKEKRETATLKCYPIPRHDTVYWYQQGPGQDPQFLISFYEKMQSDKGSIPDRFSAQQFSDYHSELNMSSLELGDSALYFCASSLLRKDLYEQYFGPGTRLTVT.

Details on this clonotype: A single base separates this from a much larger clone, so it may be a read error. The chain couples TRBV6-2 or TRBV6-3 to TRBJ1-3, with no clear D. The CDR3 covers 14 residues. Germline loops: CDR1 MNHEY, CDR2 SVGEGT. For the CDR3, the DNA is TGTGCCGGGTCACCGGCAGCTGGAGGAAACACCATATGTTTT. Its translation: CAGSPAAGGNTICF.

This clonotype was detected many times. This CDR3 is CASSSTGVEINQPQHF. The CDR3, as DNA: TGTGCCAGCAGTAGCACAGGGGTTGAGATCAATCAGCCCCAGCATTTT. V and J are TRBV6-1 and TRBJ1-5; 7 positions match TRBD1. The CDR3 covers 16 residues. Per the germline V gene, CDR1 is MNHNS and CDR2 is SASEGT. V lost 5 bases, J lost 3 bases, and 10 bases stayed unmatched.

This clonotype was counted at least ten times. This chain joins TRBV11-2 and TRBJ2-7, with 10 nucleotides matching TRBD2. Germline V gene lookup returns CDR1 SGHAT and CDR2 FQNNGV. The CDR3 extends over 15 amino acids. After removal of 4 bases from V and 4 bases from J, the junction contained 7 bases not matched to a gene. CDR3 sequence: CASSSRLAGDYEQYF. CDR3 bases: TGTGCCAGCAGCTCTCGACTAGCGGGTGATTACGAGCAGTACTTC.

This clonotype was recorded many times. The chain couples TRBV5-1 to TRBJ2-3, with 11 bases fitting TRBD1. Germline CDR1 and CDR2: SGHRS and YFSETQ. There are 17 residues in the CDR3. V lost 0 bases and J lost 2; bases outside the gene matches: 5. The CDR3 sequence is CASSLAAGQGATDTQYF. The CDR3 nucleotides are TGCGCCAGCAGCTTGGCGGCAGGACAGGGGGCCACAGATACGCAGTATTTT.

This clonotype was counted at least ten times. The rearrangement uses TRBV12-3 or TRBV12-4 and TRBJ2-7; TRBD1 matches 9 bases. The ends lost 1 base at V and 2 bases at J; junction bases unmatched: 0. The CDR3 extends over 14 amino acids. This chain's CDR3 is CASSLDRGPYEQYF. The DNA for the CDR3 is TGTGCCAGCAGTTTAGACAGGGGGCCCTACGAGCAGTACTTC.

Comment on this clonotype: A much more abundant neighbour one base away suggests this may be a read error. This chain uses TRBV30 with TRBJ1-4; TRBD1 is a possible D gene (6 bases). CDR3 length: 15 amino acids. Germline lookup yields CDR1 GTSNPN and CDR2 SVGIG (reference sequence). CDR3 amino acids: CAWRGGGGLNGKLFF. The DNA of the CDR3 is TGTGCCTGGAGAGGGGGGGGGGGCCTTAATGGAAAACTGTTTTTT.

This clonotype was seen at least ten times. The chain combines TRBV19 with TRBJ2-7; TRBD1 matches at 12 bases. V gave up 6 bases and J gave up 3 bases; unmatched junction bases: 9. There are 16 residues in the CDR3. Germline V gene sequence: CDR1 LNHDA, CDR2 SQIVND (reference sequence). CDR3 amino acids: CASSPRGTGGFYEQYF. CDR3 sequence (DNA): TGTGCCAGTAGCCCGAGAGGGACAGGGGGCTTCTACGAGCAGTACTTC.

CDR3 in amino acids: CASSQVPGTGGGKNIQYF. The CDR3, as DNA: TGCGCCAGCAGCCAAGTCCCCGGGACAGGAGGAGGCAAAAACATTCAGTACTTC. This chain links TRBV4-1 with TRBJ2-4, with 8 bases aligning to TRBD1. The CDR3 runs 18 residues. Germline V gene lookup returns CDR1 MGHRA and CDR2 YSYEKL. J gave up 3 bases and V 1 base, and 11 bases lay outside the gene matches.

The chain links TRBV6-1 to TRBJ2-1, with 12 positions matching TRBD2. From germline, CDR1 is MNHNS and CDR2 SASEGT. The CDR3 totals 16 residues. With 5 bases clipped from V and 9 bases from J, the junction kept 11 bases outside the gene matches. CDR3 in amino acids: CASSRELAGGLSEQFF. CDR3 nucleotides: TGTGCCAGCAGTCGGGAGCTAGCGGGGGGGTTGAGTGAGCAGTTCTTC.

This clonotype was seen repeatedly, ten times or more. The chain uses TRBV27 and TRBJ1-1, with 7 bases matching TRBD1. CDR3 length equals 14 residues. From germline, CDR1 is MNHEY and CDR2 SMNVEV (reference sequence). V lost 2 bases, J lost 1 base, and 1 base stayed unmatched. CDR3 sequence (DNA): TGTGCCAGCAGTTTACCAGGGGGGAACACTGAAGCTTTCTTT. It encodes CASSLPGGNTEAFF.

With regard to this clonotype: Mismatch with germline at one junction end may stem from a read error. This sequence joins TRBV19 and TRBJ1-1; unclear D gene. The CDR3 covers 14 residues. Germline V gene lookup returns CDR1 LNHDA and CDR2 SQIVND (reference sequence). CDR3 nucleotides: TGTGCCGGTAGCCCCCGTGGTGGGAACACTGAAGCTTTCTTT. Amino acid sequence: CAGSPRGGNTEAFF.

This chain joins TRBV10-2 and TRBJ2-7; tentatively, D is TRBD2 (6 bases). The CDR3 consists of 14 residues. Looked up from germline, CDR1 is WSHSY and CDR2 is SAAADI. V shed 4 bases and J shed 2 bases, with 12 bases lying between them. CDR3 in amino acids: CASSGGDSAYEQYF. The CDR3 bases are TGCGCCAGCAGTGGTGGGGACTCCGCCTACGAGCAGTACTTC.

This clonotype was detected ten times or more. The chain is built from TRBV20-1 and TRBJ1-3, with D possibly matching TRBD1 (5 bases). Germline V lookup: CDR1 DFQATT, CDR2 SNEGSKA (reference sequence). This CDR3 comprises 15 residues. The V end lost 3 bases, the J end lost 0 bases, and 12 bases lay between the germline ends. DNA for the CDR3: TGCAGTGCTAGGACCGACAGTTACTCTGGAAACACCATATATTTT. Encoded protein: CSARTDSYSGNTIYF.

This clonotype was seen at least ten times. The genes are TRBV5-1 and TRBJ2-7, with a weak D call TRBD2 (6 bases). Germline V gene sequence: CDR1 SGHRS, CDR2 YFSETQ. Trimming cost V 0 bases and J 6 bases, with 13 bases left between them. The CDR3 sequence is 14 residues long. The CDR3 coding sequence is TGCGCCAGCAGCTTGGTTCCTAGCGATATCGAGCAGTACTTC. Amino acids: CASSLVPSDIEQYF.

This clonotype has a count of ten or more. This chain joins TRBV10-3 and TRBJ1-2; D is ambiguous. V was shortened by 3 bases and J by 9 bases, with 5 bases between the two germline ends. Per the germline V gene, CDR1 is ENHRY and CDR2 is SYGVKD. This CDR3 is 10 amino acids long. CDR3 in amino acids: CAISDYSYTF. The CDR3 nucleotides read TGTGCCATCAGTGATTACAGCTACACCTTC.

Ten or more counts support this clonotype. The chain uses TRBV3-1 and TRBJ2-4, with TRBD1 identical over 8 bases. The CDR3 sequence is 15 residues long. The V gene's germline CDR1 is LGHDT and CDR2 YNNKEL (reference sequence). With V trimmed by 2 bases and J by 6 bases, 6 bases remained unmatched. The CDR3 loop is CASSQFRGQGNIQYF. DNA of the CDR3: TGTGCCAGCAGCCAATTTAGAGGACAGGGAAACATTCAGTACTTC.

At least ten counts were recorded for this clonotype. This chain joins TRBV12-3 or TRBV12-4 and TRBJ1-1, with D maybe TRBD1 (5 bases). The CDR3 is 15 residues long. Trimming stripped 7 bases from V and 0 bases from J, with 15 bases between. The CDR3 DNA is TGTGCCAGCACCGTCGACAGTCCCATGAACACTGAAGCTTTCTTT. The encoded protein is CASTVDSPMNTEAFF.

This clonotype has ten or more counts. The J gene is TRBJ1-1, the V gene TRBV12-3 or TRBV12-4; D unclear. CDR3 length: 11 residues. V was trimmed by 3 bases and J by 8 bases, leaving 7 bases between them. In DNA form, the CDR3 reads TGTGCCAGCAGTTTTTGGCGGGAAGCTTTCTTT. Translated, it gives CASSFWREAFF.